One and the same sample provided the 11 T cell receptor beta chains below, sequenced in a study of shared clonotypes between healthy human individuals (dated by TCRdb to the early 2020s). The library was prepared using the immunoSEQ multiplex PCR assay. Imported from immuneACCESS, the table was reduced by TCRdb to in-frame sequences with V and J called. These copies leave out some clones; in studies compared against another copy, an unresolved V gene accounts for under half, and the cause of the remainder is not known. The sample yields fewer than 600,000 clones; roughly 80% were counted once. Over 10% of the sample comes from the top ten. Input material: PBMCs. These receptors were taken from a woman aged 40 to 50 in good health. Some clones in this sample may be carry-over from other donors' samples.

The chain recombines TRBV28 with TRBJ2-7, with D perhaps matching TRBD2 (6 bases). CDR3 length: 13 amino acids. Trimming took 8 bases from V and 7 from J, leaving 18 bases between them. Looked up from germline, CDR1 is MDHEN and CDR2 is SYDVKM. The chain's CDR3 is CASVGRRSGEQYF. CDR3 nucleotides: TGTGCCAGCGTGGGGAGGAGATCGGGAGAGCAGTACTTC.

The V gene is TRBV5-4, the J gene TRBJ2-2; D is uncertain. Trimming stripped 3 bases from V and 1 base from J, with 7 bases between. Germline CDR1 reads SGHNT; CDR2 reads YYREEE (reference sequence). The CDR3 length is 14 residues. The CDR3 DNA sequence: TGTGCCAGCAGCTCGCCGGGGAACACCGGGGAGCTGTTTTTT. This sequence encodes CASSSPGNTGELFF.

V is TRBV28 and J is TRBJ2-7; TRBD2 agrees at 13 bases. Per the germline V gene, CDR1 is MDHEN and CDR2 is SYDVKM. There are 15 residues in the CDR3. Trimming at V came to 2 bases and at J to 2 bases, leaving 0 bases not matched to a gene. In nucleotides, the CDR3 is TGTGCCAGCAGTTTAGGACTAGCGGGAGCCTACGAGCAGTACTTC. This codes for CASSLGLAGAYEQYF.

The rearrangement links TRBV5-1 to TRBJ1-1, with D perhaps TRBD1 (6 bases). The V end lost 4 bases, the J end lost 7 bases, and 23 bases lay between the germline ends. This CDR3 has 16 amino acids. Germline V lookup: CDR1 SGHRS, CDR2 YFSETQ. In DNA form, the CDR3 reads TGCGCCAGCAGCCCAGTGAGTGGGGGCAAGGATGGTGAAGCTTTCTTT. Its translation: CASSPVSGGKDGEAFF. The full variable domain, completed using reference TRBV5-1 and TRBJ1-1, is KAGVTQTPRYLIKTRGQQVTLSCSPISGHRSVSWYQQTPGQGLQFLFEYFSETQRNKGNFPGRFSGRQFSNSRSEMNVSTLELGDSALYLCASSPVSGGKDGEAFFGQGTRLTVV.

The CDR3 sequence is CASSLSDSAYEQYF. In nucleotides, the CDR3 is TGCGCCAGCAGCTTGTCGGACAGTGCCTACGAGCAGTACTTC. V usage is TRBV5-1 and J usage is TRBJ2-7; possibly TRBD1 for D (6 bases). CDR1 is SGHRS, CDR2 YFSETQ, per germline. V lost 1 base and J lost 2, with 10 bases in between. There are 14 residues in the CDR3.

The chain has TRBV5-1 and TRBJ2-5; possible D gene TRBD1, 6 bases. Germline V gene data show CDR1 as SGHRS and CDR2 as YFSETQ. The CDR3 has 15 residues. Trimming pared 3 bases from V and 4 bases from J, leaving 16 bases between. DNA of the CDR3: TGCGCCAGCAGCTCCAATGTAGGGGGTGGAGAGACCCAGTACTTC. Protein sequence: CASSSNVGGGETQYF.

The V gene is TRBV7-2, the J gene TRBJ2-5, with 8 bases fitting TRBD1. This CDR3 comprises 17 residues. After removal of 1 base from V and 5 bases from J, the junction contained 12 bases not matched to a gene. Per the germline V gene, CDR1 is SGHTA and CDR2 is FQGNSA. The CDR3, as DNA: TGTGCCAGCAGCTTAGATGAGGTCAGGGGGCTTTTGGAGACCCAGTACTTC. Translating gives CASSLDEVRGLLETQYF.

This chain joins TRBV7-2 and TRBJ2-2; D gene unclear. CDR1 SGHTA and CDR2 FQGNSA come from the germline V gene. The CDR3 length is 13 residues. The germline V and J ends were trimmed by 5 bases and 0 bases, with 4 bases remaining between them. The CDR3 protein is CASSAPNTGELFF. The DNA of the CDR3 is TGTGCCAGCAGCGCCCCGAACACCGGGGAGCTGTTTTTT. Combining the CDR3 with reference TRBV7-2 and TRBJ2-2 gives the whole variable domain GAGVSQSPSNKVTEKGKDVELRCDPISGHTALYWYRQSLGQGLEFLIYFQGNSAPDKSGLPSDRFSAERTGGSVSTLTIQRTQQEDSAVYLCASSAPNTGELFFGEGSRLTVL.

The DNA for the CDR3 is TGTGCCAGCAGCTTATCGGCAGGGAGGGAGACCCAGTACTTC. It translates to CASSLSAGRETQYF. The rearrangement joins TRBV7-6 to TRBJ2-5; TRBD2 might be the D (6 bases). Per germline, CDR1 SGHVS and CDR2 FNYEAQ. Trimming shortened V by 2 bases and J by 5 bases, and 12 bases separated the two germline ends. This CDR3 contains 14 residues.

In its sample, this clone was seen a few times. V gene TRBV5-8 combines with J gene TRBJ1-5; D unclear. The CDR3 is 13 amino acids. Germline CDR1 reads SGHTS; CDR2 reads YDEGEE. With 6 bases removed from V and 7 bases from J, the gap between germline ends came to 14 bases. CDR3 loop: CASTTDFRQPQHF. As DNA, the CDR3 is TGTGCCAGCACCACCGACTTTAGGCAGCCCCAGCATTTT.

This clone was detected a few times. The rearrangement uses TRBV19 and TRBJ2-3; D perhaps matches TRBD1 (6 bases). V lost 7 bases to trimming and J lost 0 bases, with 11 bases between them. Germline CDR1 reads LNHDA; CDR2 reads SQIVND (reference sequence). The CDR3 consists of 14 residues. CDR3: CASILGHSTDTQYF. The DNA of the CDR3 is TGTGCCAGTATCCTGGGACATAGCACAGATACGCAGTATTTT.